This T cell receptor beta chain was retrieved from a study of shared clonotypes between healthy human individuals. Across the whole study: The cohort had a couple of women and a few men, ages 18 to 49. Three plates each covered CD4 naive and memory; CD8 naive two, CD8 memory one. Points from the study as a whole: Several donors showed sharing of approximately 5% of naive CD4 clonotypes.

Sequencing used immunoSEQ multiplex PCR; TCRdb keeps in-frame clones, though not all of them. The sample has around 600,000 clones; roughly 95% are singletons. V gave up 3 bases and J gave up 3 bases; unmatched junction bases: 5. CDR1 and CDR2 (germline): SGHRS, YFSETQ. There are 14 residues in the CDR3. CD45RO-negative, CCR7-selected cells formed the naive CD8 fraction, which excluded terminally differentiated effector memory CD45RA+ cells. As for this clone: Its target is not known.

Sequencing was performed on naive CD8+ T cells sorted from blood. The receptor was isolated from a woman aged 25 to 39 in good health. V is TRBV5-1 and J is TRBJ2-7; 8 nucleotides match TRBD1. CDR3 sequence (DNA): TGCGCCAGCAGCTGGACAGGGATTGACTACGAGCAGTACTTC. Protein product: CASSWTGIDYEQYF.